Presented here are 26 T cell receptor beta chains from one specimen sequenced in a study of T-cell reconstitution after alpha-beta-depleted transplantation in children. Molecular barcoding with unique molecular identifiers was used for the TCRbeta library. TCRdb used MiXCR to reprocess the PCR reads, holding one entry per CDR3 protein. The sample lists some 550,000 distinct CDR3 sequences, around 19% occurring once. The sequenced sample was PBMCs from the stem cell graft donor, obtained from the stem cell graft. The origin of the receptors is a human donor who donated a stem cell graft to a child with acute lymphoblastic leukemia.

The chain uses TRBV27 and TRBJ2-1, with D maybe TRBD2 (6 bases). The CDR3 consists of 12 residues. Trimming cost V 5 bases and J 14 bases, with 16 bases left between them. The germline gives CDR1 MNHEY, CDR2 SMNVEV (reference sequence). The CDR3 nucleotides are TGTGCCAGCAGTACCGGGACTTGGATTGAGTTCTTC. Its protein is CASSTGTWIEFF.

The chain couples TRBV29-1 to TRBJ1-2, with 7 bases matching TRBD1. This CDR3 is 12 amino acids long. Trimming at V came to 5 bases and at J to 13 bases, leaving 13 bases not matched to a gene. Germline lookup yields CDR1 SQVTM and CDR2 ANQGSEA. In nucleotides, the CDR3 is TGCAGCGTTCCCGGGACAGCGAGACTCAGCACCTTC. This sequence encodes CSVPGTARLSTF.

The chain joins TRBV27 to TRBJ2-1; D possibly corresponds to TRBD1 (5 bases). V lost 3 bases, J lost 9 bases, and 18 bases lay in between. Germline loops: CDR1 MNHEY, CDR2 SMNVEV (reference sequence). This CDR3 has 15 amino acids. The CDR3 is CASSFSGRVRSEQFF. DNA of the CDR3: TGTGCCAGCAGTTTCTCGGGCAGGGTTAGGAGTGAGCAGTTCTTC.

The CDR3 protein is CASSQAIHYEQYF. The CDR3 DNA is TGCGCCAGCAGCCAAGCCATTCACTACGAGCAGTACTTC. This chain joins TRBV4-1 and TRBJ2-7; unclear D gene. This CDR3 region has 13 residues. The V gene's germline CDR1 is MGHRA and CDR2 YSYEKL. Trimming pared 1 base from V and 3 bases from J, leaving 7 bases between.

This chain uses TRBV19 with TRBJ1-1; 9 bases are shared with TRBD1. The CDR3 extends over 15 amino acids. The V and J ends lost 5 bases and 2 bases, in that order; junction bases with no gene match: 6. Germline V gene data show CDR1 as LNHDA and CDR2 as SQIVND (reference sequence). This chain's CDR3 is CASSDLTGGNTEAFF. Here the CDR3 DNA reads TGTGCCAGTAGTGACCTGACAGGGGGAAACACTGAAGCTTTCTTT.

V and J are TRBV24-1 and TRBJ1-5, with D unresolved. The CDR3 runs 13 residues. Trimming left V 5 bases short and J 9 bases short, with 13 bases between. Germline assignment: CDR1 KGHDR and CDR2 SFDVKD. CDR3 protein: CATSAGRMLPQHF. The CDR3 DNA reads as TGTGCCACCAGTGCGGGCCGTATGCTGCCCCAGCATTTT.

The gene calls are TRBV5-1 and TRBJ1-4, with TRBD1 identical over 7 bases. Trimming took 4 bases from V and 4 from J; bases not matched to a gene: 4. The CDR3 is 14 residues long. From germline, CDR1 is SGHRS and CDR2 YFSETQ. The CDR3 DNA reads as TGCGCCAGCAGCCCGGGACAGTTTAATGAAAAACTGTTTTTT. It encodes CASSPGQFNEKLFF.

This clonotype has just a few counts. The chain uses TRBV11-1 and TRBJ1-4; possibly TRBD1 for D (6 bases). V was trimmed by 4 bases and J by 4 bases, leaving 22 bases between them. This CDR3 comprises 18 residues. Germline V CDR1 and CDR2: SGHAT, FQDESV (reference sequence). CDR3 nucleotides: TGTGCCAGCAGCTCCCACTTCAGGGGCGGCCGGGGTAATGAAAAACTGTTTTTT. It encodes CASSSHFRGGRGNEKLFF.

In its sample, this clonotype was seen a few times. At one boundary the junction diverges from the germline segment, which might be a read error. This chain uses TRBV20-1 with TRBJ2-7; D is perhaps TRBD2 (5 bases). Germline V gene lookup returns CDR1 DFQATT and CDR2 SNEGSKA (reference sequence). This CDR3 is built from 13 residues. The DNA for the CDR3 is TGCAGTGCAAGAGGCCTAACCACGGGAGAGCAGTACTTC. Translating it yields CSARGLTTGEQYF.

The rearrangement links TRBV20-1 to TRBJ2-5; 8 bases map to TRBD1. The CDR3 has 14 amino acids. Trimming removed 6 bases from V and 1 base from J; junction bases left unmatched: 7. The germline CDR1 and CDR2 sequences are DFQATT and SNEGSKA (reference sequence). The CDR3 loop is CSAPGQATQETQYF. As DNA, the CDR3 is TGCAGTGCACCGGGACAGGCGACCCAAGAGACCCAGTACTTC.

DNA of the CDR3: TGTGCCAGCTCCTCAGTCCAAGGGACAGGGAACTACGAGCAGTACTTC. This translates into CASSSVQGTGNYEQYF. The chain carries TRBV18 and TRBJ2-7; 9 bases fit TRBD1. The CDR3 runs 16 residues. V was pared by 6 bases and J by 3 bases, with 12 bases of the junction left unmatched. The germline V gene has CDR1 KGHSH and CDR2 LQKENI.

In DNA, the CDR3 is TGCAGCGTTGAAACCGGGACTACCTATTACAATGAGCAGTTCTTC. Amino acid sequence: CSVETGTTYYNEQFF. The chain recombines TRBV29-1 with TRBJ2-1, with 7 bases aligning to TRBD2. With V trimmed by 2 bases and J by 4 bases, 8 bases remained unmatched. CDR1 SQVTM and CDR2 ANQGSEA come from the germline V gene. The CDR3 has 15 amino acids.

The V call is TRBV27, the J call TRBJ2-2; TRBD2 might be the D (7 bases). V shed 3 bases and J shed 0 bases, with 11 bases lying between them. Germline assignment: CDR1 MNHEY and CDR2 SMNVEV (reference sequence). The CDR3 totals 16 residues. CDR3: CASSLSGTSNTGELFF. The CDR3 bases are TGTGCCAGCAGTTTGAGCGGGACATCGAACACCGGGGAGCTGTTTTTT.

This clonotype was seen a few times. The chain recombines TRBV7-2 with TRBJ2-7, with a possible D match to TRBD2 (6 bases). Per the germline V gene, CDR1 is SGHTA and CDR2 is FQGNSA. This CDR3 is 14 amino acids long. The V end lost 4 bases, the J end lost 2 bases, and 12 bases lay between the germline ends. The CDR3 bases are TGTGCCAGCAGCTCGGGACTCGGGGCCTACGAGCAGTACTTC. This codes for CASSSGLGAYEQYF.

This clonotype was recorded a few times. The CDR3 DNA reads TGTGCCAGCAGCGCCCTGACTGATTTCAGCACAGATACGCAGTATTTT. This translates into CASSALTDFSTDTQYF. The chain employs TRBV9 and TRBJ2-3; unclear D gene. This CDR3 is 16 amino acids long. Trimming removed 3 bases from V and 0 bases from J, with 14 bases in between. Germline CDR1 and CDR2: SGDLS and YYNGEE.

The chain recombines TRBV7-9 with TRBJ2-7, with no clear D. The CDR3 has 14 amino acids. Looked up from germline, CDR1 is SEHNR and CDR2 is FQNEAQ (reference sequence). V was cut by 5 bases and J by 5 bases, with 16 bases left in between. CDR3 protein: CASSDARWVDEQYF. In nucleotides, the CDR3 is TGTGCCAGCAGCGACGCTCGTTGGGTAGACGAGCAGTACTTC.

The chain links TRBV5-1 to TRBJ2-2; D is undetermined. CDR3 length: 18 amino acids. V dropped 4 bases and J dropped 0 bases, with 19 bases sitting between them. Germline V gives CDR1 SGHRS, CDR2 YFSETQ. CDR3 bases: TGCGCCAGCAGCCCCTTGGGCGGAAAGCTTCCGAACACCGGGGAGCTGTTTTTT. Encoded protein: CASSPLGGKLPNTGELFF.

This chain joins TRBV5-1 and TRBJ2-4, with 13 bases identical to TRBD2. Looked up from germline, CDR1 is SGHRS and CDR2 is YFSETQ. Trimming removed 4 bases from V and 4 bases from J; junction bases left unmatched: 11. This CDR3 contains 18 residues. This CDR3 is CASSLGTSGTPGKNIQYF. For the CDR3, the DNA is TGCGCCAGCAGCCTCGGGACTAGCGGGACTCCGGGTAAAAACATTCAGTACTTC.

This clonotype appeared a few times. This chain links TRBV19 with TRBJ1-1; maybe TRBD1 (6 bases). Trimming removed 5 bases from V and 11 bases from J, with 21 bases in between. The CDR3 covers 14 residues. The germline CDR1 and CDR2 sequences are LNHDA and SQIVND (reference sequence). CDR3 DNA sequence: TGTGCCAGTAGTGATATCGGCAGGGGATTCACGGCTTTCTTT. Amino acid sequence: CASSDIGRGFTAFF.

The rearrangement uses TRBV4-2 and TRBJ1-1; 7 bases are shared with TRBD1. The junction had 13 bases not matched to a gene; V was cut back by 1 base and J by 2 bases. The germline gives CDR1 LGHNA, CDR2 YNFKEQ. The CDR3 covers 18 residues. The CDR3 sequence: CASSQVGAETGLNTEAFF. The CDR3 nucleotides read TGTGCCAGCAGCCAAGTGGGGGCAGAGACAGGGCTCAACACTGAAGCTTTCTTT.

The CDR3 nucleotides read TGTGCCAGCAAAACTACAGGGTGGGGGGAGACCCAGTACTTC. Its protein product is CASKTTGWGETQYF. The chain combines TRBV2 with TRBJ2-5, with D perhaps matching TRBD1 (6 bases). Germline V lookup: CDR1 SNHLY, CDR2 FYNNEI. V was clipped by 7 bases and J by 5 bases, with 17 bases between them. The CDR3 is made up of 14 amino acids.

The chain's CDR3 is CSARGASGRATAKNIQYF. DNA of the CDR3: TGCAGTGCTAGAGGGGCTAGCGGGAGGGCCACGGCCAAAAACATTCAGTACTTC. The genes are TRBV20-1 and TRBJ2-4; 12 positions agree with TRBD2. Germline CDR1 is DFQATT and CDR2 is SNEGSKA (reference sequence). After removal of 1 base from V and 1 base from J, the junction contained 8 bases not matched to a gene. CDR3 size: 18 residues.

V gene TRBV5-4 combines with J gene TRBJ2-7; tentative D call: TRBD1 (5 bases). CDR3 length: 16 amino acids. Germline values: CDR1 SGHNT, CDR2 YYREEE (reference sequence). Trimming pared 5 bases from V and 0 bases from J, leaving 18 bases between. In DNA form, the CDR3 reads TGTGCCAGCAGTTTCGAGGCAGGGCTCAGCTCCTACGAGCAGTACTTC. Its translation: CASSFEAGLSSYEQYF. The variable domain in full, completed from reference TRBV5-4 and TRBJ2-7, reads ETGVTQSPTHLIKTRGQQVTLRCSSQSGHNTVSWYQQALGQGPQFIFQYYREEENGRGNFPPRFSGLQFPNYSSELNVNALELDDSALYLCASSFEAGLSSYEQYFGPGTRLTVT.

CDR3 nucleotide sequence: TGCAGCGCCGCCGGGACAGGCTACGAGCAGTACTTC. This codes for CSAAGTGYEQYF. The chain carries TRBV29-1 and TRBJ2-7; 8 nucleotides align to TRBD1. Germline trimming cut 7 bases from V and 3 bases from J; bases unmatched to any gene: 5. CDR1 is SQVTM and CDR2 is ANQGSEA in the germline V gene. The CDR3 runs 12 residues.

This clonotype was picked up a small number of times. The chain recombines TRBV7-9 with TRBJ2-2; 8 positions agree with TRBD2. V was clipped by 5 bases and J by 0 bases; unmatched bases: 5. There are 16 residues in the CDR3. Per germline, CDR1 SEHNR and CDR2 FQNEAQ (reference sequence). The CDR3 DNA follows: TGTGCCAGCAGCACCACTAGCGGCCCGAACACCGGGGAGCTGTTTTTT. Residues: CASSTTSGPNTGELFF. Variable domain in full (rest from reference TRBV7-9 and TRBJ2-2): DTGVSQNPRHKITKRGQNVTFRCDPISEHNRLYWYRQTLGQGPEFLTYFQNEAQLEKSRLLSDRFSAERPKGSFSTLEIQRTEQGDSAMYLCASSTTSGPNTGELFFGEGSRLTVL.

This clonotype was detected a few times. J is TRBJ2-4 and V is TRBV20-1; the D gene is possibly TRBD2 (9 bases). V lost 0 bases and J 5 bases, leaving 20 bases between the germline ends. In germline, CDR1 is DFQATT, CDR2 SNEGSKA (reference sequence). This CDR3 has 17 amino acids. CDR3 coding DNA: TGCAGTGCTAGAGATCCAGGGGGCGGGAGGGGGCAAAACATTCAGTACTTC. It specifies CSARDPGGGRGQNIQYF.